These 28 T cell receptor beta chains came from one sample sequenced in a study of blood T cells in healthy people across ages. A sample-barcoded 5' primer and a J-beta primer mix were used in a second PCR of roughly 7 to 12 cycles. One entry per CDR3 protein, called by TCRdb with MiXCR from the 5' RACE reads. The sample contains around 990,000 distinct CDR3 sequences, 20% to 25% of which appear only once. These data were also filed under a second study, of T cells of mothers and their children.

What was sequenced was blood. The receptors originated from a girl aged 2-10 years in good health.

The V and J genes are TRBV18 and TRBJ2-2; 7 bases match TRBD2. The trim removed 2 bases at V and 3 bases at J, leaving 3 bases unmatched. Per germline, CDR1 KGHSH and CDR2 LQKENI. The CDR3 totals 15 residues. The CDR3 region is CASSPSGAYTGELFF. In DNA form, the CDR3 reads TGTGCCAGCTCACCAAGCGGGGCATACACCGGGGAGCTGTTTTTT. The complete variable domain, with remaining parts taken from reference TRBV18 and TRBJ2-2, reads NAGVMQNPRHLVRRRGQEARLRCSPMKGHSHVYWYRQLPEEGLKFMVYLQKENIIDESGMPKERFSAEFPKEGPSILRIQQVVRGDSAAYFCASSPSGAYTGELFFGEGSRLTVL.

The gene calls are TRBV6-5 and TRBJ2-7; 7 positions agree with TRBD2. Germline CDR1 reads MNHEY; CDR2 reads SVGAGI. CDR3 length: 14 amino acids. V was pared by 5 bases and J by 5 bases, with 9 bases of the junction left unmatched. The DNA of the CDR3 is TGTGCCAGCAGTAAGACTAGCCGGTTGAACGAGCAGTACTTC. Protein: CASSKTSRLNEQYF.

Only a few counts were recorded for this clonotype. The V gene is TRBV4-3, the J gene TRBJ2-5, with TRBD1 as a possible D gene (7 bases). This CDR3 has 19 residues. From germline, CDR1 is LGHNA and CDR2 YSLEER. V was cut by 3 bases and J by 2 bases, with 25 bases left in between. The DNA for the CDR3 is TGCGCCAGCAGCCAGACTCCTCCCTGGGGGGCGACAGGGCAAGAGACCCAGTACTTC. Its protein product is CASSQTPPWGATGQETQYF.

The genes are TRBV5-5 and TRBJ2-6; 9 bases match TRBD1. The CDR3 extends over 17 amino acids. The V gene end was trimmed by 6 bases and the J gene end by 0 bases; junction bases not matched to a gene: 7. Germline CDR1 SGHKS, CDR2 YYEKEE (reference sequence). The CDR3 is CASTRTGVVSGANVLTF. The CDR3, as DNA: TGTGCCAGCACCCGGACAGGGGTTGTCTCTGGGGCCAACGTCCTGACTTTC.

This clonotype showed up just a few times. The CDR3 is CASSSAEGSDKRTQYF. CDR3 coding DNA: TGTGCCAGCAGCTCAGCTGAGGGGAGCGATAAGAGGACCCAGTACTTC. The chain is built from TRBV7-9 and TRBJ2-5; either TRBD1 or TRBD2 may supply D (5 bases each). CDR3 size: 16 residues. Per germline, CDR1 SEHNR and CDR2 FQNEAQ (reference sequence). With 4 bases removed from V and 7 bases from J, the gap between germline ends came to 22 bases.

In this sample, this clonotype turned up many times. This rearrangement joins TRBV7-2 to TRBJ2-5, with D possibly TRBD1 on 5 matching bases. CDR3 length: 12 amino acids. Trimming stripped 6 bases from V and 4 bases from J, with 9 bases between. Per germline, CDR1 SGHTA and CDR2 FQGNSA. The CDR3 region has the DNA TGTGCCAGCAGGGGGCCCGGAGAGACCCAGTACTTC. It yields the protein CASRGPGETQYF.

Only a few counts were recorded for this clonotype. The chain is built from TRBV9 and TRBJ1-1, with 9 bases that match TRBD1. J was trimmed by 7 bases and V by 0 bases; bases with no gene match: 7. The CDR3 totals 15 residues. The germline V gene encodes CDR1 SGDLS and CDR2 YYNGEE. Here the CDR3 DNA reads TGTGCCAGCAGCGTAGACGGGACAGGGCTTTTTGAAGCTTTCTTT. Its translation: CASSVDGTGLFEAFF.

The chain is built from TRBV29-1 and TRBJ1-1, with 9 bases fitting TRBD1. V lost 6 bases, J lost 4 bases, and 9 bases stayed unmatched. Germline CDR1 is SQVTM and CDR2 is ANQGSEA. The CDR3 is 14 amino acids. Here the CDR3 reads CSVPFGQGSTEAFF. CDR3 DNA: TGCAGCGTCCCATTTGGACAGGGGAGCACTGAAGCTTTCTTT.

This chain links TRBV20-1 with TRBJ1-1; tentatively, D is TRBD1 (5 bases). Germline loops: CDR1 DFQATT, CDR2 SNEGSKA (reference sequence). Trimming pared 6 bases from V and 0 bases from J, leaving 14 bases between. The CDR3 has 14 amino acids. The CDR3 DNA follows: TGCAGTGCCCAGGGTCGCCGAGTGAACACTGAAGCTTTCTTT. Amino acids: CSAQGRRVNTEAFF.

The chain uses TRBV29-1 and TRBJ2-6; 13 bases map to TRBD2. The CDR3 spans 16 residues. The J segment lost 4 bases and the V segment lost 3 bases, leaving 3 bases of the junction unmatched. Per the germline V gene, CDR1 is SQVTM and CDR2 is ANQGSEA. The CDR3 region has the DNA TGCAGCGTTGAGGGGACTAGCGGGACCGGGGCCAACGTCCTGACTTTC. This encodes CSVEGTSGTGANVLTF.

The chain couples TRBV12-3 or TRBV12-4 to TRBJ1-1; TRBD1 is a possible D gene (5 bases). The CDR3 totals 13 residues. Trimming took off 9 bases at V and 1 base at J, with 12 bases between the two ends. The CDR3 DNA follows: TGTGCCAGTACGGTAACAGGGAACACTGAAGCTTTCTTT. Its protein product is CASTVTGNTEAFF.

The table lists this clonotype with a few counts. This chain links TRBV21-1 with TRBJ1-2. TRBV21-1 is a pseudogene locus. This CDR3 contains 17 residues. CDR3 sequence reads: CASSKYRPSPSIYGYTF. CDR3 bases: TGTGCCAGCAGCAAATATAGGCCCTCCCCGAGTATCTATGGCTACACCTTC.

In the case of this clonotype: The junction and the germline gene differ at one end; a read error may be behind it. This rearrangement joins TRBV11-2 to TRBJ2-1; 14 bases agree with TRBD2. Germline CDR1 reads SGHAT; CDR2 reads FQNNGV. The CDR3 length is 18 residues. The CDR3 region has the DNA TGTGCCAGCAGCACCAGACTAGCGGGAGGGGGGGCCTACAATGCGCAGTTCTTC. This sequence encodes CASSTRLAGGGAYNAQFF.

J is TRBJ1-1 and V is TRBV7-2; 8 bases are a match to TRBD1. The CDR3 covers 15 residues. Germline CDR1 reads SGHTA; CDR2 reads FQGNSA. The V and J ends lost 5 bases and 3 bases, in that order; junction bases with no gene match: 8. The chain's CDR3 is CASSKQGALDTEAFF. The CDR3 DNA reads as TGTGCCAGCAGCAAGCAGGGGGCGCTGGACACTGAAGCTTTCTTT.

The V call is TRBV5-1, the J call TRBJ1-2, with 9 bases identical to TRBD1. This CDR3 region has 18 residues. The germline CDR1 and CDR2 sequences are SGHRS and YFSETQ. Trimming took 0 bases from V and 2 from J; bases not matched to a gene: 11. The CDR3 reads CASSLGVPRTGANYGYTF. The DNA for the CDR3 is TGCGCCAGCAGCTTGGGGGTTCCCCGGACAGGGGCCAACTATGGCTACACCTTC.

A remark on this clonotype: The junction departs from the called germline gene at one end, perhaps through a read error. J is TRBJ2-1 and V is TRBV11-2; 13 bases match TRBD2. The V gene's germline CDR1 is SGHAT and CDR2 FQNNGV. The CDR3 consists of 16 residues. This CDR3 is CANSTGTSGMLNEQFF. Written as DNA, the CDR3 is TGTGCCAACAGCACCGGGACTAGCGGGATGCTCAATGAGCAGTTCTTC.

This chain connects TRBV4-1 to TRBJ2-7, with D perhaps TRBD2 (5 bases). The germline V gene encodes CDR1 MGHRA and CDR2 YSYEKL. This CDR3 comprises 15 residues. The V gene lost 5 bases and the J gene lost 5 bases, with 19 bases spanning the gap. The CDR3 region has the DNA TGCGCCAGCAGCTCTCCCGGGGAGTGGGTCCACGAGCAGTACTTC. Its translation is CASSSPGEWVHEQYF.

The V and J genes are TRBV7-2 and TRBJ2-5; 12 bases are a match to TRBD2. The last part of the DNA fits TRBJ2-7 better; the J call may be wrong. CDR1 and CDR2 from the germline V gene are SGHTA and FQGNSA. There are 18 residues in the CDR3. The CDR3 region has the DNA TGTGCCAGCAGCCGCACGACTAGCGGGGGTATGGTCTTGTACGAGCAGTACTTC. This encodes CASSRTTSGGMVLYEQYF.

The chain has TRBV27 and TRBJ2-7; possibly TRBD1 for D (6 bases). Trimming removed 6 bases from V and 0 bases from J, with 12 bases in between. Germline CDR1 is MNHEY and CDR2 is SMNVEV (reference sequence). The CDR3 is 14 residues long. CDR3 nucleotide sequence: TGTGCCAGCAGGGGACAAGACGGCTCCTACGAGCAGTACTTC. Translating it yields CASRGQDGSYEQYF.

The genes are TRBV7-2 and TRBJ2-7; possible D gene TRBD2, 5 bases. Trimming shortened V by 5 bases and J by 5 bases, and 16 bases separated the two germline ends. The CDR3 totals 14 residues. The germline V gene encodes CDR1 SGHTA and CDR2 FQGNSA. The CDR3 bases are TGTGCCAGCAGCCAAATGGTCGGGAAGGACGAGCAGTACTTC. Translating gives CASSQMVGKDEQYF.

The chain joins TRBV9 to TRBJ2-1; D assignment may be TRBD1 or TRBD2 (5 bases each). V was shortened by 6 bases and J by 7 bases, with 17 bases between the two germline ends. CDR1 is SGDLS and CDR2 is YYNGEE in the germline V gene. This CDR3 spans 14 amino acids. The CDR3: CASTPGTIRNEQFF. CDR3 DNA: TGTGCCAGCACCCCCGGGACCATAAGGAATGAGCAGTTCTTC.

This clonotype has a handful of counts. CDR3 in DNA: TGCGCCAGCAGCTCAACCCCCTTACCCCAAGCGGGTCAGCCCCAGCATTTT. Amino acid sequence: CASSSTPLPQAGQPQHF. V gene TRBV4-1 combines with J gene TRBJ1-5; D remains ambiguous. Trimming shortened V by 5 bases and J by 6 bases, and 23 bases separated the two germline ends. The CDR3 loop spans 17 amino acids. From germline, CDR1 is MGHRA and CDR2 YSYEKL.

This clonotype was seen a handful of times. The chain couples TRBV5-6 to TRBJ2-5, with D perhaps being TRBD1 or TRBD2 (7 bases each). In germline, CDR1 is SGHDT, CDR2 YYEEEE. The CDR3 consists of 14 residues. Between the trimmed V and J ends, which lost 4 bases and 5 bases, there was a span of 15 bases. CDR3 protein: CASSQAGGAETQYF. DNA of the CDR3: TGTGCCAGCAGCCAGGCAGGGGGGGCTGAGACCCAGTACTTC.

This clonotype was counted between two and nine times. The CDR3 protein is CASSQESGTRPFYEQYF. The CDR3 bases are TGCGCCAGCAGCCAAGAATCCGGGACTCGACCCTTCTACGAGCAGTACTTC. The V gene is TRBV4-1, the J gene TRBJ2-7, with a possible D match to TRBD2 (6 bases). Per germline, CDR1 MGHRA and CDR2 YSYEKL. Trimming shortened V by 0 bases and J by 3 bases, and 18 bases separated the two germline ends. This CDR3 has 17 residues.

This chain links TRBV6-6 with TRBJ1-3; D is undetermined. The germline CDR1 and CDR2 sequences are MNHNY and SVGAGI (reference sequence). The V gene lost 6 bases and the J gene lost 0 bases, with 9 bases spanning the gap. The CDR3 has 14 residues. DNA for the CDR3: TGTGCCAGCAGCGCCGAGAACTCTGGAAACACCATATATTTT. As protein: CASSAENSGNTIYF.

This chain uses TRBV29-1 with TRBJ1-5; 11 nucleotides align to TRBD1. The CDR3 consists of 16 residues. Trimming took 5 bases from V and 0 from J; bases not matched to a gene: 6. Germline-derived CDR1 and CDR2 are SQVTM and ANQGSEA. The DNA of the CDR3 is TGCAGCGTTCCGGACAGGGGGCAGGATAGCAATCAGCCCCAGCATTTT. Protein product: CSVPDRGQDSNQPQHF.

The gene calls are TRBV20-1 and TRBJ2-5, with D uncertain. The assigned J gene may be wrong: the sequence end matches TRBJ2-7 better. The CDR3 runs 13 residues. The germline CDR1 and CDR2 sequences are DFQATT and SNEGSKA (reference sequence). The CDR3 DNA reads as TGCAGTGTTCCTCGTCCCCCCACCTACGAGCAGTACTTC. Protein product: CSVPRPPTYEQYF.

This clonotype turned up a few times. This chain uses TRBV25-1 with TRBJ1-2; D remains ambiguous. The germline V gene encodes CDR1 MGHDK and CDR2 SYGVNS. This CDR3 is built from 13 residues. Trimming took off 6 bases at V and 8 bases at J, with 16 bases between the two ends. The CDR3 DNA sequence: TGTGCCAGCAGGCCGCCGAGGAAGGAGGGCTACACCTTC. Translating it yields CASRPPRKEGYTF.